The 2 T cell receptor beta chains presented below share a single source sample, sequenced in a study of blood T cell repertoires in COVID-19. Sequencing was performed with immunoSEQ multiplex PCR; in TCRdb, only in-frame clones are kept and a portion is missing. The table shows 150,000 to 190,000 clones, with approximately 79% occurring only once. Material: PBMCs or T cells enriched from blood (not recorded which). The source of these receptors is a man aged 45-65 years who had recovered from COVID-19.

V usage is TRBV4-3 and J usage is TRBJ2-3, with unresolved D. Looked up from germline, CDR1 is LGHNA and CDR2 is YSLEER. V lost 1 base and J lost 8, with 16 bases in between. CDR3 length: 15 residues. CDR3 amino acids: CASSQVGTTRSTQYF. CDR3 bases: TGCGCCAGCAGCCAAGTTGGTACTACCCGGTCTACGCAGTATTTT.

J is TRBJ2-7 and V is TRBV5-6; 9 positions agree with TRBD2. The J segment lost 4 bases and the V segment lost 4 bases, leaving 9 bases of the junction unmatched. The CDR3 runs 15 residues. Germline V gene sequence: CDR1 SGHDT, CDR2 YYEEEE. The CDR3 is CASSPLAGTSYEQYF. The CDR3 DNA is TGTGCCAGCAGCCCACTAGCGGGTACAAGTTACGAGCAGTACTTC.